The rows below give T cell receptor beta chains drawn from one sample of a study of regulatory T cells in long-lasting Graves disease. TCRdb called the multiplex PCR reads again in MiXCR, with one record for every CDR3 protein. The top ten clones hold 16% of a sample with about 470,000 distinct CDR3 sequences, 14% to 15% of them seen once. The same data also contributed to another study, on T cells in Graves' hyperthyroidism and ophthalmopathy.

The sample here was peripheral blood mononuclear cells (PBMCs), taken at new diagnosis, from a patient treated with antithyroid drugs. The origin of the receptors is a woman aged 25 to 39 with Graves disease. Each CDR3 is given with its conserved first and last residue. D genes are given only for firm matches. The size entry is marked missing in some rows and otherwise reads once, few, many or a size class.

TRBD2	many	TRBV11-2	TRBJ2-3	TGTGCCAGCAGCTTCAGGGGCCGTGAGCTAGCGGGGGCGGGGAGCACAGATACGCAGTATTTT	CASSFRGRELAGAGSTDTQYF
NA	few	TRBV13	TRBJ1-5	TGTGCCAGCAGCCCAGGGGCGCCGGGTCAGCCCCAGCATTTT	CASSPGAPGQPQHF
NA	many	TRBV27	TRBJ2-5	TGTGCCAGCAGGCATAGCATGGAAATCCAAGAGACCCAGTACTTC	CASRHSMEIQETQYF
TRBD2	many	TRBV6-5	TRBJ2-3	TGTGCCAGCAGTTACGATGGTTTTATAGCGGGAACCCCAGATACGCAGTATTTT	CASSYDGFIAGTPDTQYF
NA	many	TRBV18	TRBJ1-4	TGTGCCAGCTCATCCAGCGAGGGGATTCTAAGGGAAAAACTGTTTTTT	CASSSSEGILREKLFF
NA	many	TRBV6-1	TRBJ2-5	TGTGCCAGCAGTGAAGGGGGAGTTGTAGAGACCCAGTACTTC	CASSEGGVVETQYF
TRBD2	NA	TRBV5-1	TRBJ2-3	TGTGCCAGCAGCCCCCTTAGACTAGCGGGAGATGGCGATACGCAGTATTTT	CASSPLRLAGDGDTQYF
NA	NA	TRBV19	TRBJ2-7	TGTGCCAGTAGTCCCAGGGGGAGGGTCGACTACGAGCAGTACTTC	CASSPRGRVDYEQYF
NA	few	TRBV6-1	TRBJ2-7	TGTGCCAGCAGTGAAGCTCCCAACGAGCAGTACTTC	CASSEAPNEQYF
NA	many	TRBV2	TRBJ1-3	TGTGCCAGCATCTTTACGGAAGGCTCTGGAAACACCATATATTTT	CASIFTEGSGNTIYF
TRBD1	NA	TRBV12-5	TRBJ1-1	TGTGCTAGTGGACCCGGGACAGGGACTCTAGGGGGGTTGGGGAACACTGAAGCTTTCTTT	CASGPGTGTLGGLGNTEAFF
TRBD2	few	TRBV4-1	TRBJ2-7	TGCGCCAGCAGCCAAGTTCCCCCTCCGGGAGGATACGAGCAGTACTTC	CASSQVPPPGGYEQYF
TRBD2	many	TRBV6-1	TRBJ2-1	TGTGCCAGCAGTGGTCAGCGGGAGGTCGATGAGCAGTTCTTC	CASSGQREVDEQFF
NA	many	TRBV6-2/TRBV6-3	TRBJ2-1	TGTGCCACCCCCACGAGGGAGTGTGATGAGCAGTTCTTC	CATPTRECDEQFF
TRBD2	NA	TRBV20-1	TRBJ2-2	TGCAGTGCTAGAGGGGACGGGGCGGGAGGGCCTAAGAACACCGGGGAGCTGTTTTTT	CSARGDGAGGPKNTGELFF
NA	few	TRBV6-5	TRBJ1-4	TGTGCCAGCAGTTACTCTGCTGTATTGGGTGAAAAACTGTTTTTT	CASSYSAVLGEKLFF
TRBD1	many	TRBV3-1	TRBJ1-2	TGTGCCAGCAGCCAAGATAGAGACAGGGACTATGGCTACACCTTC	CASSQDRDRDYGYTF
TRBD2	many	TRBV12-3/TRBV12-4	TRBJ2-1	TGTGCCAGCAGGGGACTAGCGGATTTGAGGTCCTACAATGAGCAGTTCTTC	CASRGLADLRSYNEQFF